One and the same sample provided the 8 T cell receptor beta chains below, sequenced in a study of T cell responses to AZD1222 COVID-19 vaccine. Sequencing used immunoSEQ multiplex PCR; TCRdb keeps in-frame clones, though not all of them. The profile shows about 180,000 clones, roughly nine tenths of them singletons. The specimen was peripheral blood, collected on day 0 of AZD1222 vaccination. These receptors were collected from an adult in good health.

The rearrangement joins TRBV12-1 to TRBJ1-1; the DNA was not used to check the table's D call, TRBD1. TRBV12-1 has pseudogene status. This CDR3 comprises 12 residues. In DNA form, the CDR3 reads TGTGCCAGCAGCTTTCCAAACACTGAAGCTTTCTTT. This sequence encodes CASSFPNTEAFF.

This clone showed up just once. The rearrangement uses TRBV30 and TRBJ2-1; D ambiguous. Germline loops: CDR1 GTSNPN, CDR2 SVGIG (reference sequence). This CDR3 has 14 residues. V was pared by 0 bases and J by 4 bases, with 10 bases between. This CDR3 is CAWSVSTSYNEQFF. CDR3 coding DNA: TGTGCCTGGAGTGTATCGACTTCGTACAATGAGCAGTTCTTC.

The V and J genes are TRBV5-5 and TRBJ2-5; D call uncertain. Trimming removed 0 bases at V and 0 bases at J, with 6 bases between. The CDR3 has 14 residues. Germline CDR1 and CDR2: SGHKS and YYEKEE (reference sequence). Here the CDR3 DNA reads TGTGCCAGCAGCTTGGGCCTATACCAAGAGACCCAGTACTTC. It encodes CASSLGLYQETQYF.

A single count supports this clone. This sequence joins TRBV5-4 and TRBJ1-1, with D maybe TRBD1 (5 bases). The length of the CDR3 is 14 residues. From germline, CDR1 is SGHNT and CDR2 YYREEE (reference sequence). Trimming removed 4 bases from V and 3 bases from J, with 13 bases in between. The CDR3 DNA reads TGTGCCAGCAGCCCCATAGTAGGGGACACTGAAGCTTTCTTT. Translation gives CASSPIVGDTEAFF.

The chain links TRBV3-1 (or the pseudogene TRBV3-2) to TRBJ1-1, with 8 bases identical to TRBD1. CDR1 is LGHDT, CDR2 YNNKEL, per germline (reference sequence). The CDR3 runs 12 residues. Trimming at V came to 3 bases and at J to 8 bases, leaving 2 bases not matched to a gene. The CDR3 loop reads CASSHRGREAFF. The CDR3 region has the DNA TGTGCCAGCAGCCACAGGGGGCGGGAAGCTTTCTTT.

This chain uses TRBV29-1 with TRBJ2-5, with D perhaps matching TRBD1 (5 bases). There are 14 residues in the CDR3. V was cut by 6 bases and J by 2 bases, with 16 bases left in between. CDR1 and CDR2 from the germline V gene are SQVTM and ANQGSEA. CDR3 in DNA: TGCAGCGTGCCGAAGGCAGGGCCACAAGAGACCCAGTACTTC. Its translation is CSVPKAGPQETQYF.

The CDR3 is CASSRDYLPYNEQFF. CDR3 DNA: TGCGCCAGCAGCAGGGACTATCTGCCATACAATGAGCAGTTCTTC. V usage is TRBV5-1 and J usage is TRBJ2-1; 7 bases are shared with TRBD2. Per the germline V gene, CDR1 is SGHRS and CDR2 is YFSETQ. This CDR3 is built from 15 residues. Unmatched junction bases numbered 8, after V lost 4 bases and J lost 4 bases.

The chain uses TRBV7-2 and TRBJ2-1; TRBD2 is a possible D gene (6 bases). The germline CDR1 and CDR2 sequences are SGHTA and FQGNSA. This CDR3 has 15 residues. Trimming removed 6 bases from V and 3 bases from J, with 15 bases in between. CDR3 sequence (DNA): TGTGCCAGCAGTATGAGGAGGGGCGGCTACAATGAGCAGTTCTTC. Amino acids: CASSMRRGGYNEQFF. Full variable domain (missing parts from reference TRBV7-2 and TRBJ2-1): GAGVSQSPSNKVTEKGKDVELRCDPISGHTALYWYRQSLGQGLEFLIYFQGNSAPDKSGLPSDRFSAERTGGSVSTLTIQRTQQEDSAVYLCASSMRRGGYNEQFFGPGTRLTVL.